The 13 T cell receptor beta chains listed next were all sequenced from one sample in a study of shared clonotypes between healthy human individuals. This table comes from immunoSEQ multiplex PCR, and its TCRdb copy is limited to in-frame clones, with some not included. The profile covers roughly 2.4 million clones, with approximately 96% appearing a single time and less than 0.15% taken by the ten largest. The material sequenced was naive CD4+ T cells sorted from blood. Sample subset: CD45RA+ positively selected. The source is a man aged 18 to 30 in good health.

The rearrangement links TRBV6-5 to TRBJ2-2; D tentatively reads TRBD1 or TRBD2 (5 bases each). This CDR3 spans 14 amino acids. The germline V gene encodes CDR1 MNHEY and CDR2 SVGAGI. V was cut by 9 bases and J by 11 bases, with 22 bases left in between. The CDR3 DNA reads TGTGCCAGTAGTAGGGGAAATGGTGGAGGAGAGCTGTTTTTT. This translates into CASSRGNGGGELFF.

The gene calls are TRBV7-2 and TRBJ2-3, with D unresolved. V shed 2 bases and J shed 2 bases, with 8 bases lying between them. This CDR3 contains 14 residues. Germline loops: CDR1 SGHTA, CDR2 FQGNSA. The CDR3: CASSLRVPTDTQYF. Here the CDR3 DNA reads TGTGCCAGCAGCTTAAGGGTCCCCACAGATACGCAGTATTTT.

The V call is TRBV30, the J call TRBJ2-7; unclear D gene. This CDR3 comprises 13 residues. The V gene lost 3 bases and the J gene lost 3 bases, with 12 bases spanning the gap. Germline CDR1 is GTSNPN and CDR2 is SVGIG (reference sequence). The CDR3 loop reads CAWSGLGDYEQYF. Written as DNA, the CDR3 is TGTGCCTGGAGCGGCCTAGGAGACTACGAGCAGTACTTC.

V is TRBV28 and J is TRBJ2-7; 10 nucleotides match TRBD1. Germline CDR1 MDHEN, CDR2 SYDVKM. V shed 6 bases and J 4 bases; nucleotides not matched to a gene: 9. The CDR3 extends over 15 amino acids. Written as DNA, the CDR3 is TGTGCCAGCAGCCCCCCGGGACAGGGGTTTTACGAGCAGTACTTC. Translating gives CASSPPGQGFYEQYF.

With respect to this clone: An end of the junction does not agree with germline; a read error may underlie this. The rearrangement joins TRBV5-1 to TRBJ2-4; 7 positions agree with TRBD2. Germline CDR1 reads SGHRS; CDR2 reads YFSETQ. The length of the CDR3 is 15 residues. CDR3 nucleotide sequence: TGCGCCAGCAGCTTTGGTTCCATTGATGGGGAGGGAAAGTCATTC. It yields the protein CASSFGSIDGEGKSF.

The rearrangement links TRBV5-5 to TRBJ2-1, with 9 bases fitting TRBD2. Trimming at V came to 0 bases and at J to 6 bases, leaving 7 bases not matched to a gene. Germline lookup yields CDR1 SGHKS and CDR2 YYEKEE (reference sequence). The CDR3 extends over 16 amino acids. DNA of the CDR3: TGTGCCAGCAGCTTGGCGGGGGCTAGCGGGATCAATGAGCAGTTCTTC. This encodes CASSLAGASGINEQFF.

This clone was counted a single time. The chain uses TRBV30 and TRBJ2-7; D may be TRBD1 or TRBD2 (5 bases each). The CDR3 runs to 13 residues. Germline V lookup: CDR1 GTSNPN, CDR2 SVGIG (reference sequence). V was shortened by 7 bases and J by 2 bases, with 15 bases between the two germline ends. For the CDR3, the DNA is TGTGCCTACACCGGGACCGGGGCCTACGAGCAGTACTTC. Residues: CAYTGTGAYEQYF.

This chain uses TRBV6-5 with TRBJ2-5, with D perhaps given as TRBD1 or TRBD2 (5 bases each). Germline loops: CDR1 MNHEY, CDR2 SVGAGI. Trimming shortened V by 1 base and J by 7 bases, and 19 bases separated the two germline ends. The CDR3 consists of 16 residues. The CDR3 sequence is CASSYLASGYGGTQYF. In DNA form, the CDR3 reads TGTGCCAGCAGTTACTTAGCGTCAGGGTATGGGGGGACCCAGTACTTC.

The chain joins TRBV2 to TRBJ2-5, with TRBD1 matching over 7 bases. The ends lost 6 bases at V and 4 bases at J; junction bases unmatched: 11. The CDR3 runs 15 residues. The germline V gene has CDR1 SNHLY and CDR2 FYNNEI. The CDR3 DNA sequence: TGTGCCAGCAGCATTCTCCGACAGGGTCCAGAGACCCAGTACTTC. It translates to CASSILRQGPETQYF.

The chain links TRBV14 to TRBJ2-7; D is undetermined. The CDR3 is made up of 13 amino acids. The germline V gene has CDR1 SGHDN and CDR2 FVKESK. Trimming shortened V by 5 bases and J by 9 bases, and 17 bases separated the two germline ends. The CDR3 nucleotides read TGTGCCAGCAGCAATTCCGGAGCGTTGGCGCAGTACTTC. Protein product: CASSNSGALAQYF.

This chain connects TRBV6-5 to TRBJ1-6; weak D call: TRBD1 (5 bases). Looked up from germline, CDR1 is MNHEY and CDR2 is SVGAGI. V gave up 2 bases and J gave up 2 bases, with 10 bases separating them. This CDR3 has 16 residues. The DNA for the CDR3 is TGTGCCAGCAGTTACCTGGGGACGACCTATAATTCACCCCTCCACTTT. Amino acid sequence: CASSYLGTTYNSPLHF.

The V and J genes are TRBV9 and TRBJ2-3; no definite D call. V lost 3 bases and J lost 5, with 13 bases in between. This CDR3 comprises 14 residues. Germline values: CDR1 SGDLS, CDR2 YYNGEE. This CDR3 reads CASSAPGGKDTQYF. DNA for the CDR3: TGTGCCAGCAGCGCACCCGGTGGGAAAGATACGCAGTATTTT.

V is TRBV27 and J is TRBJ1-1; D remains unclear. Germline loops: CDR1 MNHEY, CDR2 SMNVEV (reference sequence). V was pared by 6 bases and J by 2 bases, with 19 bases between. CDR3 size: 16 residues. In DNA form, the CDR3 reads TGTGCCAGCAGCCGACAAGGCCTCTGGGCAAACACTGAAGCTTTCTTT. It yields the protein CASSRQGLWANTEAFF.